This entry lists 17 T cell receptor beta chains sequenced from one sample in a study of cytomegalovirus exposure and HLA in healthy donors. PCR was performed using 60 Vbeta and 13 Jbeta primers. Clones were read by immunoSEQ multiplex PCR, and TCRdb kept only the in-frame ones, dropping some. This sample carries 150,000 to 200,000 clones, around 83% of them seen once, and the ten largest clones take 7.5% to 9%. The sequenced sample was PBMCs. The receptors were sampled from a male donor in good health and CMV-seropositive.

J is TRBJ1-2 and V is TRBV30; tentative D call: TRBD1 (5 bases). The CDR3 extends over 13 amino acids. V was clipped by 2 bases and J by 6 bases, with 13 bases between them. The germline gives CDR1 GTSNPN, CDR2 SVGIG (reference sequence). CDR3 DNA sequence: TGTGCCTGGAGTAAGTCAGGGTACCATGGCTACACCTTC. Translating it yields CAWSKSGYHGYTF.

The CDR3 protein is CASSSIPTGEGHF. The CDR3 DNA reads TGTGCCAGCAGTTCCATACCGACAGGGGAGGGACATTTT. V usage is TRBV28 and J usage is TRBJ1-5; 8 nucleotides match TRBD1. The CDR3 runs to 13 residues. V gave up 4 bases and J gave up 16 bases; unmatched junction bases: 12. Germline V gene lookup returns CDR1 MDHEN and CDR2 SYDVKM.

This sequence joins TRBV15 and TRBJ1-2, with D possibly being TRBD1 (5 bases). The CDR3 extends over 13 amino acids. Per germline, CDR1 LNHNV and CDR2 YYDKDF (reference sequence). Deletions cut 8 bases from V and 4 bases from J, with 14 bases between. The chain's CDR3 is CATYGGASYGYTF. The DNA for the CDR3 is TGTGCCACCTACGGCGGGGCGTCCTATGGCTACACCTTC.

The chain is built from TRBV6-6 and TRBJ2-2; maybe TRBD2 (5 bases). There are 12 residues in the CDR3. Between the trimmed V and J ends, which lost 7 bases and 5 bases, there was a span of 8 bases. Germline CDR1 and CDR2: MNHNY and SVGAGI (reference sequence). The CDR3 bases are TGTGCCAGCAAGCCGGGGACCGGGGAGCTGTTTTTT. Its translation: CASKPGTGELFF.

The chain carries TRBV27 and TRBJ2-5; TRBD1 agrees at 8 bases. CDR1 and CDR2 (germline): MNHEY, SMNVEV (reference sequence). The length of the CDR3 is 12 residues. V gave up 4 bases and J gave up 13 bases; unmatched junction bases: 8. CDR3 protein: CASSSGGLLRYF. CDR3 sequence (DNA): TGTGCCAGCAGTTCAGGGGGCCTCCTTCGGTACTTC.

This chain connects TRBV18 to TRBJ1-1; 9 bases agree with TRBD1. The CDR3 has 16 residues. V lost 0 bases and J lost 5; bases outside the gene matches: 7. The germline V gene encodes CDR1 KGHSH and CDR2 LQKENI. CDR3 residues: CASSPPAGTGKTEAFF. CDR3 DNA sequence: TGTGCCAGCTCACCACCCGCTGGGACAGGGAAGACTGAAGCTTTCTTT. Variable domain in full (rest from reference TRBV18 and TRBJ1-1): NAGVMQNPRHLVRRRGQEARLRCSPMKGHSHVYWYRQLPEEGLKFMVYLQKENIIDESGMPKERFSAEFPKEGPSILRIQQVVRGDSAAYFCASSPPAGTGKTEAFFGQGTRLTVV.

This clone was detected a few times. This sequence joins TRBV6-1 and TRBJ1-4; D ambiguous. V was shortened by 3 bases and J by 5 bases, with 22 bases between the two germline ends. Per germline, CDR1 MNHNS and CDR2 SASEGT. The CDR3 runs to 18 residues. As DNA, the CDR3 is TGTGCCAGCAGTGACTGTCCAAGTCTCCTAGTCGACAATGAAAAACTGTTTTTT. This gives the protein CASSDCPSLLVDNEKLFF.

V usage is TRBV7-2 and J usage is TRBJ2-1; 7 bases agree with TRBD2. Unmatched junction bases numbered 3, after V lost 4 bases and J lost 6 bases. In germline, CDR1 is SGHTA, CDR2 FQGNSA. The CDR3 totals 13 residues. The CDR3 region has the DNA TGTGCCAGCAGCTCGGGACTACCCAATGAGCAGTTCTTC. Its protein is CASSSGLPNEQFF. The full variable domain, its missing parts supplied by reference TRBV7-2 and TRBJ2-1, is GAGVSQSPSNKVTEKGKDVELRCDPISGHTALYWYRQSLGQGLEFLIYFQGNSAPDKSGLPSDRFSAERTGGSVSTLTIQRTQQEDSAVYLCASSSGLPNEQFFGPGTRLTVL.

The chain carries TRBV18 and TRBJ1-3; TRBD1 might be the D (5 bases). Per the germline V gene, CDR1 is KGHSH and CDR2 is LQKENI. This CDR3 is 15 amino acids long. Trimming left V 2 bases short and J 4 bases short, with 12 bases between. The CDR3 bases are TGTGCCAGCTCACCAACCGGGACTGGGGGAAACACCATATATTTT. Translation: CASSPTGTGGNTIYF.

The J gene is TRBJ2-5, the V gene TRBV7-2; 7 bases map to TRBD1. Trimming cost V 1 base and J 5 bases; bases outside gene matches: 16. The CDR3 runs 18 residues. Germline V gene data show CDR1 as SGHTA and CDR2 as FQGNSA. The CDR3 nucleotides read TGTGCCAGCAGCTTAGTTGGGACAGTGGGGCAGGACACGGAGACCCAGTACTTC. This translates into CASSLVGTVGQDTETQYF.

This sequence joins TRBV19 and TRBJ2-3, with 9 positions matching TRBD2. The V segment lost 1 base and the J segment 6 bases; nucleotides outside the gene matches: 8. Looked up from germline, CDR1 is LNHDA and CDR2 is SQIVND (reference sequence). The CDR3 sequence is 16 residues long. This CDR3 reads CASSIGRGRAADTQYF. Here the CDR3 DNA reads TGTGCCAGTAGTATAGGGCGCGGGAGGGCAGCCGATACGCAGTATTTT.

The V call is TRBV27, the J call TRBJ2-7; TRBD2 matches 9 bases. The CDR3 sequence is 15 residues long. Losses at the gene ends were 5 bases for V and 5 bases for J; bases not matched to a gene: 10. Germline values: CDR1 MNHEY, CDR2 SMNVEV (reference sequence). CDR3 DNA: TGTGCCAGCAGTACAGTAGCGGGAGTAAGGAACGAGCAGTACTTC. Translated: CASSTVAGVRNEQYF.

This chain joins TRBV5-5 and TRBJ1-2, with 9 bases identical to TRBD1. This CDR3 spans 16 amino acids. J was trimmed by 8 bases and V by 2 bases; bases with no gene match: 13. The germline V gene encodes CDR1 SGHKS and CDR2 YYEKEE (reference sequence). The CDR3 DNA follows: TGTGCCAGCAGCTTTACTCTGGGGACAGGGCACGGGGGCTACACCTTC. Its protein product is CASSFTLGTGHGGYTF.

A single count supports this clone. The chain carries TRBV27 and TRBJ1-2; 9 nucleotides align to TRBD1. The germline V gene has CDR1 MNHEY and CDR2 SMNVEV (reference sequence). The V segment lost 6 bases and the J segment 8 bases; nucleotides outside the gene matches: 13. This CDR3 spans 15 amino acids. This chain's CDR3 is CASRDRGIILGGYTF. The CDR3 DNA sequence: TGTGCCAGCAGAGACAGGGGGATTATTTTGGGGGGCTACACCTTC.

The CDR3 DNA sequence: TGTGCCAGTGGACAGCCGATATATCAGCCCCAGCATTTT. Translated, it gives CASGQPIYQPQHF. This rearrangement joins TRBV28 to TRBJ1-5, with D tentatively TRBD1 (6 bases). The CDR3 runs to 13 residues. V was cut by 9 bases and J by 5 bases, with 14 bases left in between. The germline CDR1 and CDR2 sequences are MDHEN and SYDVKM.

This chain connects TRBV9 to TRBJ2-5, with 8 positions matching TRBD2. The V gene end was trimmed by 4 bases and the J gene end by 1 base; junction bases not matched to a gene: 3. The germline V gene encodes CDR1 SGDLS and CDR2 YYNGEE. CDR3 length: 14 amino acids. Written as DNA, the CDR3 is TGTGCCAGCAGCCGGGGGGGCATCCAAGAGACCCAGTACTTC. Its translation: CASSRGGIQETQYF.

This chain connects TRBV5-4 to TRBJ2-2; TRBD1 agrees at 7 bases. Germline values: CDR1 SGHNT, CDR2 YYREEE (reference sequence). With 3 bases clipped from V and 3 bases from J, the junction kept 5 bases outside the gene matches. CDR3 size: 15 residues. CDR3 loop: CASSSQTGDTGELFF. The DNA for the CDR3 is TGTGCCAGCAGCTCACAAACAGGGGACACCGGGGAGCTGTTTTTT.